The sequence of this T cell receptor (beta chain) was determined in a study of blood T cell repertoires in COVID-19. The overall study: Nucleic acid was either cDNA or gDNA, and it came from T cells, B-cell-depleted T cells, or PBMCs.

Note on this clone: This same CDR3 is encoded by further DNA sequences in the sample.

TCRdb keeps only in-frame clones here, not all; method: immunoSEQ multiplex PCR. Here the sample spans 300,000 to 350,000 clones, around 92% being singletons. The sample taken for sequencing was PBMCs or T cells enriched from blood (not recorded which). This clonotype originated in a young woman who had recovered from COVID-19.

CDR3 bases: TGTGCCAGCAGCACGAGCGGGGTCTCCTACGAGCAGTACTTC. Translation gives CASSTSGVSYEQYF. The rearrangement uses TRBV7-9 and TRBJ2-7, with TRBD2 matching 7 bases. The CDR3 extends over 14 amino acids. V was pared by 5 bases and J by 0 bases, with 4 bases of the junction left unmatched. Germline lookup yields CDR1 SEHNR and CDR2 FQNEAQ (reference sequence).